Listed here are 24 T cell receptor beta chains from one sample, sequenced in a study of blood T cell repertoires in COVID-19. Sequenced by immunoSEQ multiplex PCR; TCRdb stores in-frame clones only, minus some. The data hold about 170,000 clones, with about 86% observed a single time. The sample was peripheral blood. These TCRs come from a woman aged 80 or older in a cohort sampled during active or convalescent COVID-19.

The chain uses TRBV19 and TRBJ1-3, with 8 bases fitting TRBD1. From germline, CDR1 is LNHDA and CDR2 SQIVND (reference sequence). CDR3 length: 15 residues. V gave up 8 bases and J gave up 1 base; unmatched junction bases: 7. The CDR3: CASGQGLRSGNTIYF. CDR3 in DNA: TGTGCCAGTGGACAGGGTTTAAGGTCTGGAAACACCATATATTTT.

J is TRBJ2-1 and V is TRBV18; D unclear. Trimming took off 2 bases at V and 5 bases at J, with 7 bases between the two ends. The length of the CDR3 is 13 residues. CDR1 is KGHSH and CDR2 is LQKENI in the germline V gene. The CDR3 region is CASSPLANNEQFF. CDR3 nucleotide sequence: TGTGCCAGCTCACCATTGGCCAACAATGAGCAGTTCTTC.

The gene calls are TRBV11-2 and TRBJ1-3; a weak D match, TRBD1 (5 bases). V lost 3 bases and J lost 2, with 14 bases in between. The germline gives CDR1 SGHAT, CDR2 FQNNGV. The CDR3 is 16 amino acids. CDR3 in DNA: TGTGCCAGCAGCTTTACACAGGAGGGCACTGGAAACACCATATATTTT. Translation gives CASSFTQEGTGNTIYF.

The genes are TRBV15 and TRBJ1-5; weak D call: TRBD1 (5 bases). Germline values: CDR1 LNHNV, CDR2 YYDKDF (reference sequence). V was shortened by 4 bases and J by 6 bases, with 16 bases between the two germline ends. The CDR3 extends over 15 amino acids. The CDR3 sequence: CATSTREEAGQPQHF. CDR3 nucleotides: TGTGCCACCAGCACCAGGGAAGAAGCGGGTCAGCCCCAGCATTTT.

V and J are TRBV3-1 (or the pseudogene TRBV3-2) and TRBJ1-5; no clear D gene. The V end lost 1 base, the J end lost 8 bases, and 12 bases lay between the germline ends. This CDR3 has 14 amino acids. Germline loops: CDR1 LGHDT, CDR2 YNNKEL (reference sequence). Here the CDR3 reads CASSQGRRTEPQHF. The DNA for the CDR3 is TGTGCCAGCAGCCAAGGTAGGAGGACCGAGCCCCAGCATTTT.

This chain links TRBV18 with TRBJ2-7, with 9 bases identical to TRBD2. V lost 3 bases, J lost 4 bases, and 4 bases stayed unmatched. This CDR3 has 14 residues. Germline loops: CDR1 KGHSH, CDR2 LQKENI. The CDR3 DNA follows: TGTGCCAGCTCACCTAGAGGACTAGCGTACGAGCAGTACTTC. Its protein product is CASSPRGLAYEQYF.

This chain joins TRBV5-5 and TRBJ1-1; TRBD1 is a possible D gene (5 bases). CDR1 and CDR2 (germline): SGHKS, YYEKEE (reference sequence). The CDR3 length is 15 residues. The V gene lost 1 base and the J gene lost 4 bases, with 14 bases spanning the gap. The CDR3: CASSLLRIGGTEAFF. For the CDR3, the DNA is TGTGCCAGCAGCTTGTTGAGGATCGGGGGCACTGAAGCTTTCTTT.

The J gene is TRBJ1-2, the V gene TRBV2; 11 bases match TRBD1. The CDR3 consists of 14 residues. The trim removed 6 bases at V and 8 bases at J, leaving 8 bases unmatched. CDR1 is SNHLY and CDR2 is FYNNEI in the germline V gene. The CDR3 loop reads CASRESGTGGGYTF. In nucleotides, the CDR3 is TGTGCCAGCAGAGAGTCCGGGACAGGGGGGGGCTACACCTTC. Using reference TRBV2 and TRBJ1-2 for the parts outside the CDR3, the full variable domain is EPEVTQTPSHQVTQMGQEVILRCVPISNHLYFYWYRQILGQKVEFLVSFYNNEISEKSEIFDDQFSVERPDGSNFTLKIRSTKLEDSAMYFCASRESGTGGGYTFGSGTRLTVV.

V is TRBV7-2 and J is TRBJ2-1; D possibly corresponds to TRBD2 (6 bases). There are 15 residues in the CDR3. Germline-derived CDR1 and CDR2 are SGHTA and FQGNSA. The V gene lost 2 bases and the J gene lost 1 base, with 9 bases spanning the gap. CDR3 residues: CASSLWAGSYNEQFF. The CDR3 coding sequence is TGTGCCAGCAGCTTATGGGCGGGGTCCTACAATGAGCAGTTCTTC.

The rearrangement links TRBV7-9 to TRBJ1-2, with D possibly TRBD1 on 5 matching bases. This CDR3 is built from 15 residues. The V and J ends lost 5 bases and 6 bases respectively, with 19 bases between them. Germline CDR1 and CDR2: SEHNR and FQNEAQ (reference sequence). DNA for the CDR3: TGTGCCAGCAGCCCATCGGGGGAGGGGCGGCATGGCTACACCTTC. Its translation is CASSPSGEGRHGYTF.

This rearrangement joins TRBV6-2 or TRBV6-3 to TRBJ1-5; D perhaps matches TRBD1 (6 bases). V was clipped by 2 bases and J by 5 bases, with 13 bases between them. CDR3 size: 15 residues. Per germline, CDR1 MNHEY and CDR2 SVGEGT. CDR3 amino acids: CASSYGWGRHQPQHF. The CDR3 region has the DNA TGTGCCAGCAGTTACGGCTGGGGGCGTCATCAGCCCCAGCATTTT.

V is TRBV9 and J is TRBJ1-1, with D hard to call. This CDR3 region has 15 residues. Deletions cut 0 bases from V and 3 bases from J, with 12 bases between. Germline-derived CDR1 and CDR2 are SGDLS and YYNGEE. CDR3 sequence (DNA): TGTGCCAGCAGCGTAGGACAAGGAGGGTACACTGAAGCTTTCTTT. Its translation: CASSVGQGGYTEAFF.

This clone has a single count. The rearrangement uses TRBV7-9 and TRBJ2-4; 14 bases are shared with TRBD2. There are 17 residues in the CDR3. Trimming removed 1 base from V and 1 base from J; junction bases left unmatched: 0. Germline values: CDR1 SEHNR, CDR2 FQNEAQ (reference sequence). The CDR3 spells CASSLGTSGRAKNIQYF. The CDR3 DNA reads as TGTGCCAGCAGCTTAGGGACTAGCGGGAGGGCCAAAAACATTCAGTACTTC.

The V call is TRBV6-4, the J call TRBJ2-1; TRBD1 is a possible D gene (5 bases). Germline V gives CDR1 MRHNA, CDR2 SNTAGT. The CDR3 has 15 residues. Trimming removed 3 bases from V and 0 bases from J, with 9 bases in between. The DNA of the CDR3 is TGTGCCAGCAGTGAGGACACCAGCTCCTACAATGAGCAGTTCTTC. Amino acids: CASSEDTSSYNEQFF.

The chain is built from TRBV6-5 and TRBJ2-7; TRBD2 might be the D (5 bases). Germline CDR1 reads MNHEY; CDR2 reads SVGAGI. The V end lost 7 bases, the J end lost 2 bases, and 12 bases lay between the germline ends. The CDR3 consists of 13 residues. The CDR3 protein is CASTGLATYEQYF. The CDR3 coding sequence is TGTGCCAGCACGGGGTTAGCAACCTACGAGCAGTACTTC.

CDR3 loop: CASSLRQGTGGYTF. DNA of the CDR3: TGTGCCAGCAGCTTAAGACAGGGGACAGGTGGCTACACCTTC. J is TRBJ1-2 and V is TRBV11-2; TRBD1 aligns across 8 bases. V shed 2 bases, J shed 7 bases, and the junction held 6 bases outside the gene matches. CDR3 length equals 14 residues. The germline V gene has CDR1 SGHAT and CDR2 FQNNGV.

The chain couples TRBV30 to TRBJ2-7; no definite D call. This CDR3 contains 11 residues. Germline V gene data show CDR1 as GTSNPN and CDR2 as SVGIG (reference sequence). V was clipped by 3 bases and J by 3 bases, with 6 bases between them. The CDR3 protein is CAWSRGYEQYV. In nucleotides, the CDR3 is TGTGCCTGGAGCCGCGGCTACGAGCAGTACGTC.

The chain recombines TRBV7-6 with TRBJ2-1; 8 nucleotides align to TRBD2. With 2 bases clipped from V and 7 bases from J, the junction kept 7 bases outside the gene matches. Germline V gene sequence: CDR1 SGHVS, CDR2 FNYEAQ. The CDR3 loop spans 15 amino acids. The CDR3 region has the DNA TGTGCCAGCAGCTTATTATCGGGGGGGGAAAATGAGCAGTTCTTC. Translated, it gives CASSLLSGGENEQFF.

The CDR3 DNA sequence: TGTGCCAGCAGCTTTACGGGAGGGCTTGGCGAGACCCAGTACTTC. Its translation: CASSFTGGLGETQYF. The genes are TRBV7-2 and TRBJ2-5, with 8 bases lining up with TRBD2. The V segment lost 3 bases and the J segment 5 bases; nucleotides outside the gene matches: 8. Per germline, CDR1 SGHTA and CDR2 FQGNSA. The CDR3 spans 15 residues.

The rearrangement uses TRBV11-3 and TRBJ2-7; 11 bases map to TRBD2. CDR1 is SGHNT and CDR2 is YENEEA in the germline V gene. The CDR3 is 18 residues long. V shed 6 bases and J 4 bases; nucleotides not matched to a gene: 17. The CDR3 reads CASSYKRDMGLADYEQYV. The DNA for the CDR3 is TGTGCCAGCAGTTATAAGAGAGACATGGGACTAGCGGATTACGAGCAGTACGTC.

The chain's CDR3 is CASRSDQGWEKLFF. Here the CDR3 DNA reads TGTGCCAGCAGGTCAGACCAGGGCTGGGAAAAACTGTTTTTT. The chain is built from TRBV27 and TRBJ1-4; possible D gene TRBD1, 5 bases. This CDR3 is 14 amino acids long. V lost 6 bases and J lost 8, with 16 bases in between. Per the germline V gene, CDR1 is MNHEY and CDR2 is SMNVEV (reference sequence).

The rearrangement joins TRBV30 to TRBJ2-7; the D gene is possibly TRBD1 (6 bases). This CDR3 spans 14 amino acids. The V gene lost 4 bases and the J gene lost 3 bases, with 16 bases spanning the gap. CDR1 and CDR2 from the germline V gene are GTSNPN and SVGIG (reference sequence). The CDR3 nucleotides are TGTGCCTGGACCCACCGGGACACTTACTACGAGCAGTACTTC. Its protein product is CAWTHRDTYYEQYF.

This sequence joins TRBV10-3 and TRBJ1-4, with no clear D. The CDR3 runs 12 residues. Germline assignment: CDR1 ENHRY and CDR2 SYGVKD. V dropped 3 bases and J dropped 8 bases, with 7 bases sitting between them. CDR3 nucleotides: TGTGCCATCAGTGACCCGCGAGAAAAACTGTTTTTT. This translates into CAISDPREKLFF.

V and J are TRBV24-1 and TRBJ2-7, with D perhaps TRBD2 (6 bases). Between the trimmed V and J ends, which lost 2 bases and 5 bases, there was a span of 9 bases. Germline loops: CDR1 KGHDR, CDR2 SFDVKD. This CDR3 has 13 residues. The CDR3 nucleotides are TGTGCCACCAGTGATTCGGCTAGCGACGAGCAGTACTTC. The encoded protein is CATSDSASDEQYF.